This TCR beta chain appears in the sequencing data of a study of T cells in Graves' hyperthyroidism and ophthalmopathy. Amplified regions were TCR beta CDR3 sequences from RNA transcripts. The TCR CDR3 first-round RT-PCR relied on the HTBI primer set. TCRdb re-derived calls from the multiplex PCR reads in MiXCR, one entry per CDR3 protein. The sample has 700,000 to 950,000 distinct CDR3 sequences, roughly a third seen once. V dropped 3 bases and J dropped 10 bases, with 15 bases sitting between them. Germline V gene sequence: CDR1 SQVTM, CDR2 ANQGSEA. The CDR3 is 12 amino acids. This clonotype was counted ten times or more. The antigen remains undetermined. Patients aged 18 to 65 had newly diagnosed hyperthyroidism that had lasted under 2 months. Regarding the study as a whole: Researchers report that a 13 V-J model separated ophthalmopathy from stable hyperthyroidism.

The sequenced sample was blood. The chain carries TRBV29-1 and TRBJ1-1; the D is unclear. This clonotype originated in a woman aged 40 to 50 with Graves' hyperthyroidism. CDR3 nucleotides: TGCAGCGTTGAGTCAGGTTGGAAGGGAGCTTTCTTT. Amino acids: CSVESGWKGAFF.